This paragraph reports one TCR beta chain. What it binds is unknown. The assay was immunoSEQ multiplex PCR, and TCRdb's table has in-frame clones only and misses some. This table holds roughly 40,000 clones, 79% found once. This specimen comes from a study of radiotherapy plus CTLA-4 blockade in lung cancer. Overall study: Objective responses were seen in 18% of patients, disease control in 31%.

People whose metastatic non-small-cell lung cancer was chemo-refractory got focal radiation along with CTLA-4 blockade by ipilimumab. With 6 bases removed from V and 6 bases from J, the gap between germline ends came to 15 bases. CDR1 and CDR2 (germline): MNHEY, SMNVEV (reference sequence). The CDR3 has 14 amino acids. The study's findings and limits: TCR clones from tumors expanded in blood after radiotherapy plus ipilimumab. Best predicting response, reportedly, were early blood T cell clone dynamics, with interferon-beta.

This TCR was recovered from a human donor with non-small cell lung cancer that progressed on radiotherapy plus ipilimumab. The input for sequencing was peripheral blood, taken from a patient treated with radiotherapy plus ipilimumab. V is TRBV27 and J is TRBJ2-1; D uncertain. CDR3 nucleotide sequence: TGTGCCAGCAGAAAGGAATATCTAGGCAATGAGCAGTTCTTC. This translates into CASRKEYLGNEQFF.